This T cell receptor (beta chain) was recovered during a study of response to subunit inactivated influenza vaccine. TCRdb ran MiXCR on the RT-PCR reads and lists one entry per CDR3 protein. The table shows about 500,000 distinct CDR3 sequences, with 15% to 20% occurring only once. Study-level points and caveats: There was a suggestion from the authors that each seasonal influenza vaccination recruits few new T cells.

This clonotype came up many times. Antigen: not known. V lost 3 bases and J lost 3, with 9 bases in between. Looked up from germline, CDR1 is DFQATT and CDR2 is SNEGSKA (reference sequence). This CDR3 is built from 12 residues. The genes are TRBV20-1 and TRBJ2-7; D unclear. This clonotype originated in a man between 45 and 75 years old who received an inactivated influenza vaccine. The sequencing used CD4+ T cells sorted from PBMCs, collected 23 to 25 months after vaccination. DNA for the CDR3: TGCAGTGCTAGTGCCAGTAGCTACGAGCAGTACTTC. It encodes CSASASSYEQYF.